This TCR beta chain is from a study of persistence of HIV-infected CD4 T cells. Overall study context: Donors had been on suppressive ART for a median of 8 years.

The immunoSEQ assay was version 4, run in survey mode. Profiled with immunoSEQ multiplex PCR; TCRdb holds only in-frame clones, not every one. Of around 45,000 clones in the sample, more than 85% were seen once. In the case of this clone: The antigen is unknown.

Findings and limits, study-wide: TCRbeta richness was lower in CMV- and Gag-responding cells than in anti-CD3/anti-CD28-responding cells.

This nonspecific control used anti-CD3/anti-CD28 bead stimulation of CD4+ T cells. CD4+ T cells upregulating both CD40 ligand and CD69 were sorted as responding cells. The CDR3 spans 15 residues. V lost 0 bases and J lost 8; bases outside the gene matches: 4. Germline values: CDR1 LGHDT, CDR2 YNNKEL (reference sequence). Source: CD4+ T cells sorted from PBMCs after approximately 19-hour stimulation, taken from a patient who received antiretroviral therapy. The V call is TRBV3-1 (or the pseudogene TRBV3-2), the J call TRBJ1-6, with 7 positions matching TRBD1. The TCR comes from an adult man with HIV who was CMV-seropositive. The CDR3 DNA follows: TGTGCCAGCAGCCAAGAACTCACAGGGGATTCACCCCTCCACTTT. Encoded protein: CASSQELTGDSPLHF.